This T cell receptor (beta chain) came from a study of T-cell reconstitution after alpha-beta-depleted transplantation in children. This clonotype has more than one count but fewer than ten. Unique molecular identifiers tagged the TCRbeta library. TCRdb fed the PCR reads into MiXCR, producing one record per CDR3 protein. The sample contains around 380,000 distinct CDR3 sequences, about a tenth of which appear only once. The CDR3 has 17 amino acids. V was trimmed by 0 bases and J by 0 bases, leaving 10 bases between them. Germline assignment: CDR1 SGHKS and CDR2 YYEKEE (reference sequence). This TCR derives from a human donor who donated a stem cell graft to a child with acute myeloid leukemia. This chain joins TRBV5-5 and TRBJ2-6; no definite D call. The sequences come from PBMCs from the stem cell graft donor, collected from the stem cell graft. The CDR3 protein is CASSLGFSTSGANVLTF. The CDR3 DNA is TGTGCCAGCAGCTTGGGTTTCAGCACCTCTGGGGCCAACGTCCTGACTTTC. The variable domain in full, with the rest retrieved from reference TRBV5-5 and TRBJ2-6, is DAGVTQSPTHLIKTRGQQVTLRCSPISGHKSVSWYQQVLGQGPQFIFQYYEKEERGRGNFPDRFSARQFPNYSSELNVNALLLGDSALYLCASSLGFSTSGANVLTFGAGSRLTVL.